This T cell receptor beta chain derives from a study of CD8+CD57+ T cells in acquired aplastic anemia. Using genomic DNA as the template, TCR beta VDJ and CDR3 profiling was carried out. MiXCR, applied by TCRdb to the reads, yields one record per CDR3 protein. The sample shows hundreds of thousands of distinct CDR3 sequences, roughly 34% of them seen only once. Looked up from germline, CDR1 is SGHTA and CDR2 is FQGNSA. Between the trimmed V and J ends, which lost 1 base and 14 bases, there was a span of 17 bases. CDR3 length equals 13 residues. The study, taken as a whole, reports: Between patients and controls, approximately 29 CD8+ CDR3 sequences were found in common.

Those patients picked for sequencing had displayed CD8+CD57+ cell expansion on flow cytometry. Turning to this clonotype: Its antigen is not known.

The rearrangement links TRBV7-2 to TRBJ1-1, with a weak D call TRBD1 (5 bases). Sequenced: sorted CD4+, CD8+, or CD8+CD57+ T cells (not recorded which) from PBMCs. The clonotype comes from a human donor with aplastic anemia. CDR3 sequence: CASSLGDRRRGFF. In nucleotides, the CDR3 is TGTGCCAGCAGCTTAGGGGACCGTCGTCGGGGGTTCTTT.